The 27 T cell receptor beta chains below were found in one sample sequenced in a study of early T cells in non-severe SARS-CoV-2 infection. TCRdb re-called the 5' RACE reads with MiXCR, one entry per CDR3 protein. The sample has tens of thousands of distinct CDR3 sequences, around 6% seen once. Source: whole blood, taken at baseline. These receptors all stem from an adult who was a healthcare worker with PCR-confirmed SARS-CoV-2 infection or an uninfected control (not recorded which).

In its sample, this clonotype was seen many times. The rearrangement uses TRBV20-1 and TRBJ1-2; 7 nucleotides match TRBD1. V trimming: 5 bases; J trimming: 7 bases; junction bases outside the gene matches: 13. Germline-derived CDR1 and CDR2 are DFQATT and SNEGSKA (reference sequence). The CDR3 spans 14 residues. CDR3 amino acids: CSAEEPGQRSGYTF. The CDR3 nucleotides read TGCAGTGCTGAAGAACCGGGACAGAGAAGTGGCTACACCTTC.

This clonotype was detected ten times or more. The rearrangement links TRBV7-2 to TRBJ2-1; D perhaps matches TRBD2 (6 bases). This CDR3 contains 16 residues. V lost 4 bases to trimming and J lost 4 bases, with 17 bases between them. Looked up from germline, CDR1 is SGHTA and CDR2 is FQGNSA. DNA for the CDR3: TGTGCCAGCAGCTCCAAATCGGGGGACGGTTACAATGAGCAGTTCTTC. Translating it yields CASSSKSGDGYNEQFF.

This clonotype was seen many times. The genes are TRBV6-5 and TRBJ1-2; D gene unclear. Germline V gives CDR1 MNHEY, CDR2 SVGAGI. The CDR3 is 14 residues long. Trimming shortened V by 6 bases and J by 2 bases, and 13 bases separated the two germline ends. The CDR3 DNA reads TGTGCCAGCAGCTATGTTGGGATCAACTATGGCTACACCTTC. It encodes CASSYVGINYGYTF.

This clonotype was seen repeatedly, ten times or more. This chain joins TRBV6-2 or TRBV6-3 and TRBJ1-5; 7 bases line up with TRBD1. CDR3 size: 11 residues. Trimming removed 5 bases from V and 11 bases from J; junction bases left unmatched: 3. The germline V gene encodes CDR1 MNHEY and CDR2 SVGEGT. The CDR3 is CASSQGGTQHF. As DNA, the CDR3 is TGTGCCAGCAGTCAGGGGGGGACCCAGCATTTT.

This clonotype was seen repeatedly, ten times or more. The chain has TRBV7-9 and TRBJ2-2, with a possible D match to TRBD1 (5 bases). This CDR3 has 14 residues. In germline, CDR1 is SEHNR, CDR2 FQNEAQ (reference sequence). The V end was cut by 2 bases, the J end by 4 bases, with 8 bases between. Here the CDR3 reads CASSLKQATGELFF. The CDR3 coding sequence is TGTGCCAGCAGCTTAAAACAGGCCACCGGGGAGCTGTTTTTT.

This clonotype was detected many times. The rearrangement links TRBV7-8 to TRBJ2-1; the D is unclear. The CDR3 totals 13 residues. V was cut by 5 bases and J by 6 bases, with 11 bases left in between. Germline CDR1 SGHVS, CDR2 FQNEAQ. The CDR3 region has the DNA TGTGCCAGCAGCGCGATACTGGGCAATGAGCAGTTCTTC. Protein sequence: CASSAILGNEQFF.

By share, this clonotype counts as medium-sized (0.01 to 0.1%). The chain uses TRBV6-6 and TRBJ1-5, with 7 positions matching TRBD1. The germline V gene has CDR1 MNHNY and CDR2 SVGAGI (reference sequence). V trimming: 5 bases; J trimming: 3 bases; junction bases outside the gene matches: 13. CDR3 length: 17 residues. CDR3 nucleotides: TGTGCCAGCAGTCCGACCACAGGGGCTAGTACCAATCAGCCCCAGCATTTT. Translation: CASSPTTGASTNQPQHF.

This clonotype showed up just a few times. CDR3: CASSLVAGSSYNEQFF. In nucleotides, the CDR3 is TGTGCCAGCAGCTTAGTGGCCGGGAGCTCCTACAATGAGCAGTTCTTC. The chain links TRBV11-2 to TRBJ2-1, with D possibly TRBD2 on 6 matching bases. V was clipped by 1 base and J by 0 bases, with 10 bases between them. Germline V lookup: CDR1 SGHAT, CDR2 FQNNGV. This CDR3 is 16 amino acids long.

In this sample, this clonotype turned up a few times. The CDR3: CATSDPTEGTDTQYF. As DNA, the CDR3 is TGTGCCACCAGTGACCCGACGGAGGGCACAGATACGCAGTATTTT. This chain uses TRBV24-1 with TRBJ2-3, with D maybe TRBD2 (5 bases). The CDR3 extends over 15 amino acids. Trimming left V 4 bases short and J 1 base short, with 11 bases between. CDR1 is KGHDR, CDR2 SFDVKD, per germline.

The sample holds many counts of this clonotype. For the CDR3, the DNA is TGTGCCAGCAGTTACGTCGGGCCTAGTAGCCTCACAGATACGCAGTATTTT. Amino acids: CASSYVGPSSLTDTQYF. V gene TRBV6-5 combines with J gene TRBJ2-3; D not certain. Germline values: CDR1 MNHEY, CDR2 SVGAGI. The V end lost 2 bases, the J end lost 2 bases, and 17 bases lay between the germline ends. The CDR3 is 17 residues long.

This clonotype was seen a few times. The J gene is TRBJ2-7, the V gene TRBV19; tentative D call: TRBD1 (5 bases). Germline lookup yields CDR1 LNHDA and CDR2 SQIVND (reference sequence). The CDR3 is made up of 14 amino acids. Trimming stripped 5 bases from V and 2 bases from J, with 13 bases between. The CDR3 DNA reads TGTGCCAGTAGTCTTCGACCAGGGACCTACGAGCAGTACTTC. Its protein product is CASSLRPGTYEQYF.

This clonotype has at least ten counts. In DNA form, the CDR3 reads TGTGCCAGCAGTAATCCCGGGACAGGGACTGAAAAACTGTTTTTT. Protein: CASSNPGTGTEKLFF. This chain joins TRBV2 and TRBJ1-4; 9 bases agree with TRBD1. V dropped 5 bases and J dropped 7; count of bases not matched to a gene: 8. The CDR3 runs to 15 residues. In germline, CDR1 is SNHLY, CDR2 FYNNEI.

Relative to its sample, this clonotype is medium-sized. This chain joins TRBV24-1 and TRBJ2-1; 9 bases agree with TRBD1. The CDR3 spans 13 residues. V shed 12 bases, J shed 6 bases, and the junction held 8 bases outside the gene matches. Germline CDR1 and CDR2: KGHDR and SFDVKD. The CDR3 region is CASSRTGVNEQFF. The CDR3 nucleotides are TGTGCCTCCTCCCGGACAGGGGTCAATGAGCAGTTCTTC.

This clonotype was recorded only once. The chain recombines TRBV9 with TRBJ1-2, with TRBD1 as a possible D gene (5 bases). CDR3 length: 18 residues. The V gene lost 1 base and the J gene lost 4 bases, with 23 bases spanning the gap. In germline, CDR1 is SGDLS, CDR2 YYNGEE. The CDR3 here is CASSVPGTENALSYGYTF. DNA for the CDR3: TGTGCCAGCAGCGTACCCGGGACGGAGAATGCCCTATCCTATGGCTACACCTTC.

The chain carries TRBV6-5 and TRBJ2-7, with 12 bases matching TRBD2. V lost 6 bases and J lost 3; bases outside the gene matches: 9. The CDR3 is made up of 16 amino acids. Germline V CDR1 and CDR2: MNHEY, SVGAGI. The CDR3 bases are TGTGCCAGCAGAAGAGCCGGGACTAGCGGGCGCTACGAGCAGTACTTC. Translating it yields CASRRAGTSGRYEQYF.

This clonotype was picked up many times. The rearrangement uses TRBV7-6 and TRBJ2-2; TRBD2 is a possible D gene (6 bases). Trimming pared 3 bases from V and 1 base from J, leaving 6 bases between. The CDR3 runs to 14 residues. Germline loops: CDR1 SGHVS, CDR2 FNYEAQ. This chain's CDR3 is CASSFSGNTGELFF. The DNA of the CDR3 is TGTGCCAGCAGCTTTAGCGGGAACACCGGGGAGCTGTTTTTT.

In this sample, this clonotype turned up many times. The chain uses TRBV30 and TRBJ1-5; 9 nucleotides agree with TRBD1. Germline trimming cut 2 bases from V and 2 bases from J; bases unmatched to any gene: 1. Germline-derived CDR1 and CDR2 are GTSNPN and SVGIG (reference sequence). CDR3 length equals 14 residues. DNA of the CDR3: TGTGCCTGGAGTAGGACAGGGGGCAATCAGCCCCAGCATTTT. This codes for CAWSRTGGNQPQHF. The whole variable domain, remainder taken from reference TRBV30 and TRBJ1-5, is SQTIHQWPATLVQPVGSPLSLECTVEGTSNPNLYWYRQAAGRGLQLLFYSVGIGQISSEVPQNLSASRPQDRQFILSSKKLLLSDSGFYLCAWSRTGGNQPQHFGDGTRLSIL.

Many counts were recorded for this clonotype. V gene TRBV5-5 combines with J gene TRBJ2-7, with D possibly being TRBD2 (5 bases). Trimming shortened V by 0 bases and J by 3 bases, and 10 bases separated the two germline ends. The germline gives CDR1 SGHKS, CDR2 YYEKEE (reference sequence). The CDR3 loop spans 14 amino acids. CDR3 amino acids: CASSLEQGGYEQYF. The CDR3 DNA is TGTGCCAGCAGCTTGGAACAAGGAGGCTACGAGCAGTACTTC.

Only one count was recorded for this clonotype. This chain connects TRBV12-3 or TRBV12-4 to TRBJ1-5; possibly TRBD1 for D (6 bases). Trimming removed 2 bases at V and 4 bases at J, with 9 bases between. The CDR3 is made up of 14 amino acids. The CDR3 region has the DNA TGTGCCAGCAGTTTATTAACAGGGAATCAGCCCCAGCATTTT. Its protein is CASSLLTGNQPQHF.

This clonotype was observed a few times. The chain combines TRBV19 with TRBJ2-3; no definite D call. From germline, CDR1 is LNHDA and CDR2 SQIVND (reference sequence). The CDR3 is made up of 16 amino acids. The V gene lost 5 bases and the J gene lost 3 bases, with 18 bases spanning the gap. CDR3 residues: CASSRGVSSGTDTQYF. The DNA of the CDR3 is TGTGCCAGTAGTCGCGGTGTAAGCAGTGGGACAGATACGCAGTATTTT. The variable domain in full, completed from reference TRBV19 and TRBJ2-3, reads DGGITQSPKYLFRKEGQNVTLSCEQNLNHDAMYWYRQDPGQGLRLIYYSQIVNDFQKGDIAEGYSVSREKKESFPLTVTSAQKNPTAFYLCASSRGVSSGTDTQYFGPGTRLTVL.

In its sample, this clonotype was seen many times. The chain has TRBV10-3 and TRBJ2-7, with D possibly TRBD1 on 5 matching bases. The germline V and J ends were trimmed by 8 bases and 6 bases, with 11 bases remaining between them. The length of the CDR3 is 11 residues. Germline CDR1 ENHRY, CDR2 SYGVKD. CDR3 amino acids: CAIGRGTEQYF. The CDR3 nucleotides read TGTGCCATCGGTAGGGGAACCGAGCAGTACTTC.

In its sample, this clonotype was seen many times. The chain uses TRBV11-2 and TRBJ1-1, with no clear D. The CDR3 loop spans 13 amino acids. Germline V gene sequence: CDR1 SGHAT, CDR2 FQNNGV. Trimming removed 3 bases from V and 1 base from J, with 6 bases in between. CDR3 bases: TGTGCCAGCAGCTTCTTACAGAACACTGAAGCTTTCTTT. As protein: CASSFLQNTEAFF.

The chain recombines TRBV19 with TRBJ1-5, with a tentative D call TRBD1 (6 bases). The V gene's germline CDR1 is LNHDA and CDR2 SQIVND (reference sequence). The V end lost 5 bases, the J end lost 4 bases, and 12 bases lay between the germline ends. The CDR3 spans 14 residues. CDR3 protein: CASSLQQGNQPQHF. As DNA, the CDR3 is TGTGCCAGTAGTCTCCAACAGGGTAATCAGCCCCAGCATTTT. The full variable domain, its missing parts supplied by reference TRBV19 and TRBJ1-5, is DGGITQSPKYLFRKEGQNVTLSCEQNLNHDAMYWYRQDPGQGLRLIYYSQIVNDFQKGDIAEGYSVSREKKESFPLTVTSAQKNPTAFYLCASSLQQGNQPQHFGDGTRLSIL.

This clonotype was detected ten times or more. The gene calls are TRBV21-1 and TRBJ2-7; the table's D call, TRBD2, was not checked against the DNA. TRBV21-1 is a documented pseudogene. This CDR3 has 17 amino acids. CDR3 loop: CASSKGTPGLPFYEQYF. Written as DNA, the CDR3 is TGTGCCAGCAGCAAAGGCACTCCGGGACTGCCTTTCTACGAGCAGTACTTC.

This clonotype was counted a few times. The J gene is TRBJ2-2, the V gene TRBV24-1; D is ambiguous. Looked up from germline, CDR1 is KGHDR and CDR2 is SFDVKD. Trimming removed 5 bases at V and 1 base at J, with 7 bases between. The CDR3 has 14 amino acids. The CDR3 protein is CATSVQVNTGELFF. CDR3 DNA sequence: TGTGCCACCAGTGTGCAGGTGAACACCGGGGAGCTGTTTTTT.

The chain links TRBV6-1 to TRBJ2-1; D is unclear. Germline V lookup: CDR1 MNHNS, CDR2 SASEGT. The V gene lost 6 bases and the J gene lost 8 bases, with 11 bases spanning the gap. This CDR3 has 12 residues. CDR3 loop: CASRAPGDEQFF. CDR3 coding DNA: TGTGCCAGCAGGGCCCCTGGCGATGAGCAGTTCTTC.

Concerning this clonotype itself: It may be a read error: a sequence one base away is much more abundant. The CDR3 reads CASGLRTGSSSYNVQFF. The DNA of the CDR3 is TGTGCTAGTGGCCTCCGGACAGGGTCAAGCTCCTACAATGTGCAGTTCTTC. The chain links TRBV12-5 to TRBJ2-1, with TRBD1 matching over 8 bases. The CDR3 loop spans 17 amino acids. The germline gives CDR1 LGHNT, CDR2 FRNRAP.